The 23 T cell receptor beta chains presented below share a single source sample, sequenced in a study of T cells in Graves' hyperthyroidism and ophthalmopathy. RNA transcripts yielded amplified TCR beta CDR3 regions. With the HTBI primer set, the TCR CDR3 went through a first round of RT-PCR. Using its own MiXCR run on the multiplex PCR reads, TCRdb lists one record per CDR3 protein. The sample records 700,000 or so distinct CDR3 sequences, approximately 16% being singletons. The source material was blood. These receptors all stem from a man between 18 and 29 years old with Graves' hyperthyroidism.

This clonotype was seen only a few times. The CDR3 DNA reads as TGTGCCAGCAGAACCCCGCTAAGAAGCGGGCCCTACGAGCAGTACTTC. Translating gives CASRTPLRSGPYEQYF. V usage is TRBV6-1 and J usage is TRBJ2-7; a weak D match, TRBD2 (6 bases). The length of the CDR3 is 16 residues. V lost 6 bases, J lost 2 bases, and 20 bases lay in between. Germline V gene sequence: CDR1 MNHNS, CDR2 SASEGT.

This clonotype has ten or more counts. CDR3 DNA sequence: TGTGCCAGCAGCCACGGGCCTCATCAGCCCCAGCATTTT. Protein product: CASSHGPHQPQHF. The gene calls are TRBV3-1 and TRBJ1-5; D ambiguous. Germline lookup yields CDR1 LGHDT and CDR2 YNNKEL (reference sequence). The CDR3 length is 13 residues. The V gene lost 3 bases and the J gene lost 5 bases, with 8 bases spanning the gap.

This clonotype was counted only a few times. The V and J genes are TRBV7-2 and TRBJ2-7; D perhaps matches TRBD2 (6 bases). V lost 5 bases, J lost 5 bases, and 16 bases lay in between. CDR3 length: 14 residues. Germline CDR1 reads SGHTA; CDR2 reads FQGNSA. Here the CDR3 reads CASSTGTWRDEQYF. The CDR3 DNA is TGTGCCAGCAGCACCGGGACCTGGAGGGACGAGCAGTACTTC.

The J gene is TRBJ1-1, the V gene TRBV6-5; D is uncertain. There are 15 residues in the CDR3. The germline V and J ends were trimmed by 0 bases and 1 base, with 9 bases remaining between them. Per the germline V gene, CDR1 is MNHEY and CDR2 is SVGAGI. The DNA for the CDR3 is TGTGCCAGCAGTTACTCGAACAGAGCGAACACTGAAGCTTTCTTT. It encodes CASSYSNRANTEAFF.

This chain links TRBV12-3 or TRBV12-4 with TRBJ2-1; 9 bases fit TRBD2. CDR3 length equals 11 residues. V shed 4 bases and J 13 bases; nucleotides not matched to a gene: 2. CDR3 region: CASSSGTSQFF. CDR3 bases: TGTGCCAGCAGTTCGGGGACTAGCCAGTTCTTC.

This clonotype was seen more than once but under ten times. The J gene is TRBJ2-7, the V gene TRBV7-2; 10 positions agree with TRBD1. V lost 6 bases to trimming and J lost 6 bases; unmatched junction nucleotides: 8. Germline V gene sequence: CDR1 SGHTA, CDR2 FQGNSA. CDR3 size: 14 residues. CDR3: CASRTGTGAFEQYF. The DNA of the CDR3 is TGTGCCAGCAGAACCGGGACAGGGGCATTCGAGCAGTACTTC.

This CDR3 is CASSLIGGVGYTF. CDR3 DNA sequence: TGTGCCAGCAGCTTAATAGGAGGGGTGGGCTACACCTTC. The chain employs TRBV7-3 and TRBJ1-2; a weak D match, TRBD1 (5 bases). The V gene's germline CDR1 is SGHTA and CDR2 FQGTGA. Trimming took 1 base from V and 8 from J, leaving 11 bases between them. This CDR3 is 13 amino acids long.

As DNA, the CDR3 is TGTGCCAGCAGGTCCGGGGAGGAGCAGTACTTC. It specifies CASRSGEEQYF. The V call is TRBV7-9, the J call TRBJ2-7; D is possibly TRBD2 (5 bases). The CDR3 runs to 11 residues. Germline CDR1 SEHNR, CDR2 FQNEAQ (reference sequence). The germline V and J ends were trimmed by 6 bases and 7 bases, with 10 bases remaining between them.

The chain recombines TRBV3-1 with TRBJ1-1; D may be TRBD1 (5 bases). V lost 4 bases and J 4 bases, leaving 19 bases between the germline ends. The CDR3 has 16 residues. Germline CDR1 LGHDT, CDR2 YNNKEL (reference sequence). This chain's CDR3 is CASSRWEGPRGTEAFF. Written as DNA, the CDR3 is TGTGCCAGCAGCCGTTGGGAGGGGCCGCGGGGCACTGAAGCTTTCTTT.

This clonotype was counted a few times. V usage is TRBV30 and J usage is TRBJ1-1; D not resolved. There are 13 residues in the CDR3. V lost 2 bases and J 0 bases, leaving 7 bases between the germline ends. The germline V gene has CDR1 GTSNPN and CDR2 SVGIG (reference sequence). The CDR3 region is CAWSRIMNTEAFF. The CDR3 nucleotides read TGTGCCTGGAGTCGGATAATGAACACTGAAGCTTTCTTT. Full variable domain (missing parts from reference TRBV30 and TRBJ1-1): SQTIHQWPATLVQPVGSPLSLECTVEGTSNPNLYWYRQAAGRGLQLLFYSVGIGQISSEVPQNLSASRPQDRQFILSSKKLLLSDSGFYLCAWSRIMNTEAFFGQGTRLTVV.

This clonotype was found many times. This chain uses TRBV27 with TRBJ2-4, with D possibly matching TRBD2 (5 bases). Between the trimmed V and J ends, which lost 6 bases and 3 bases, there was a span of 15 bases. This CDR3 contains 15 residues. Germline values: CDR1 MNHEY, CDR2 SMNVEV (reference sequence). The CDR3 reads CASRPSDGDKNIQYF. The CDR3, as DNA: TGTGCCAGCAGACCCTCGGACGGGGACAAAAACATTCAGTACTTC.

The sample holds many counts of this clonotype. This sequence joins TRBV28 and TRBJ2-1; TRBD2 matches 11 bases. CDR3 length: 14 residues. V lost 8 bases to trimming and J lost 8 bases; unmatched junction nucleotides: 8. The germline V gene encodes CDR1 MDHEN and CDR2 SYDVKM. The CDR3 region has the DNA TGTGCCAGCGTGACTAGCGGGAATGTGTATGAGCAGTTCTTC. Translated: CASVTSGNVYEQFF. The whole variable domain, remainder taken from reference TRBV28 and TRBJ2-1, is DVKVTQSSRYLVKRTGEKVFLECVQDMDHENMFWYRQDPGLGLRLIYFSYDVKMKEKGDIPEGYSVSREKKERFSLILESASTNQTSMYLCASVTSGNVYEQFFGPGTRLTVL.

This sequence joins TRBV28 and TRBJ2-5, with D hard to call. The CDR3 consists of 15 residues. Between the trimmed V and J ends, which lost 1 base and 1 base, there was a span of 10 bases. Germline V gives CDR1 MDHEN, CDR2 SYDVKM. The CDR3 coding sequence is TGTGCCAGCAGTTTATTCTCACGGTCCCAAGAGACCCAGTACTTC. Amino acid sequence: CASSLFSRSQETQYF.

This clonotype was observed at least ten times. The chain employs TRBV2 and TRBJ2-1; D uncertain. Between the trimmed V and J ends, which lost 1 base and 4 bases, there was a span of 11 bases. The germline V gene encodes CDR1 SNHLY and CDR2 FYNNEI. This CDR3 has 15 amino acids. The CDR3 DNA is TGTGCCAGCAGTGAAGGGCCGGTGAAGTACAATGAGCAGTTCTTC. Its protein is CASSEGPVKYNEQFF.

This clonotype was seen a handful of times. The V and J genes are TRBV6-2 or TRBV6-3 and TRBJ2-3, with 8 bases identical to TRBD2. Germline V gives CDR1 MNHEY, CDR2 SVGEGT. This CDR3 is built from 15 residues. Losses at the gene ends were 3 bases for V and 6 bases for J; bases not matched to a gene: 8. CDR3 loop: CASSYVAGTLDTQYF. CDR3 DNA: TGTGCCAGCAGTTATGTAGCGGGGACCTTGGATACGCAGTATTTT.

The rearrangement joins TRBV5-1 to TRBJ2-1; 9 nucleotides align to TRBD2. CDR1 and CDR2 from the germline V gene are SGHRS and YFSETQ. CDR3 length equals 15 residues. J lost 1 base, V lost 8 bases, and 7 bases had no gene match. This CDR3 reads CASTLAGPSYNEQFF. The CDR3, as DNA: TGCGCCAGTACACTAGCGGGCCCATCCTACAATGAGCAGTTCTTC.

This clonotype has more than one count but fewer than ten. J is TRBJ1-5 and V is TRBV29-1; D is unresolved. The CDR3 covers 12 residues. The germline V and J ends were trimmed by 7 bases and 4 bases, with 11 bases remaining between them. Germline CDR1 reads SQVTM; CDR2 reads ANQGSEA. The DNA for the CDR3 is TGCAGCGCTCAAATGGGAAATCAGCCCCAGCATTTT. Its protein is CSAQMGNQPQHF.

This clonotype was detected many times. This chain joins TRBV2 and TRBJ1-1; TRBD1 matches 7 bases. Germline CDR1 reads SNHLY; CDR2 reads FYNNEI. The V gene end was trimmed by 1 base and the J gene end by 8 bases; junction bases not matched to a gene: 4. CDR3 length: 13 residues. CDR3 region: CASSEGKGAEAFF. The CDR3 DNA follows: TGTGCCAGCAGTGAAGGAAAGGGGGCGGAAGCTTTCTTT.

This clonotype was picked up a small number of times. The V call is TRBV10-3, the J call TRBJ2-7; a weak D match, TRBD1 (6 bases). Trimming removed 6 bases at V and 7 bases at J, with 16 bases between. Germline CDR1 reads ENHRY; CDR2 reads SYGVKD. CDR3 length equals 13 residues. CDR3 in DNA: TGTGCCATCAGAACGGACAGCGATGGTGAGCAGTACTTC. Translation: CAIRTDSDGEQYF.

This clonotype came up many times. The chain links TRBV7-9 to TRBJ2-7; 7 bases map to TRBD1. The CDR3 has 16 amino acids. J lost 0 bases, V lost 6 bases, and 11 bases had no gene match. Germline V gene sequence: CDR1 SEHNR, CDR2 FQNEAQ (reference sequence). This chain's CDR3 is CASSQGIGGFSYEQYF. Written as DNA, the CDR3 is TGTGCCAGCAGTCAGGGAATAGGGGGCTTCTCCTACGAGCAGTACTTC.

Only a few counts were recorded for this clonotype. The rearrangement joins TRBV28 to TRBJ1-2, with TRBD1 matching 9 bases. The CDR3 totals 15 residues. After removal of 6 bases from V and 0 bases from J, the junction contained 5 bases not matched to a gene. Germline CDR1 and CDR2: MDHEN and SYDVKM. This CDR3 is CASSTGGASNYGYTF. CDR3 DNA sequence: TGTGCCAGCAGCACAGGGGGCGCTTCTAACTATGGCTACACCTTC.

V is TRBV30 and J is TRBJ1-6; D unclear. The CDR3 has 12 amino acids. Trimming cost V 0 bases and J 11 bases, with 8 bases left between them. Per the germline V gene, CDR1 is GTSNPN and CDR2 is SVGIG (reference sequence). CDR3 DNA sequence: TGTGCCTGGAGTGTCCGGGATCCACCCCTCCACTTT. Its protein product is CAWSVRDPPLHF.

This chain joins TRBV9 and TRBJ2-5; TRBD2 is a possible D gene (7 bases). The V end lost 4 bases, the J end lost 5 bases, and 18 bases lay between the germline ends. The CDR3 totals 15 residues. Germline values: CDR1 SGDLS, CDR2 YYNGEE. The CDR3 is CASSSSGGGGETQYF. The CDR3 DNA follows: TGTGCCAGCAGCTCTTCTGGGGGAGGGGGGGAGACCCAGTACTTC.